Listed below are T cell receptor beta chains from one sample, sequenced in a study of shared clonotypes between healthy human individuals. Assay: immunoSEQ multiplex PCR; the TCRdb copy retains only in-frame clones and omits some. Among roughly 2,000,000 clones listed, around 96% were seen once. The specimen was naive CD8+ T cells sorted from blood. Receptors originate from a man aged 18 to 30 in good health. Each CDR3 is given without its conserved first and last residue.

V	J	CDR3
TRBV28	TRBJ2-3	ASSLVRSFTDTQY
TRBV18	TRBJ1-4	ASSLTGEVGANEKLF
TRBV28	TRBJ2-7	ASSLSSEQY
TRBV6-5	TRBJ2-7	ASSYLTGYEQY
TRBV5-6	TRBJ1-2	ASRSDRGYGYT
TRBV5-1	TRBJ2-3	ASSTQPGLAGVDTQY
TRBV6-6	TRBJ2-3	ASTSGVTDTQY
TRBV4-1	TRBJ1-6	ASSQGPDWNYNSPLH
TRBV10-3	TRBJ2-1	AIRPVHTDEQF
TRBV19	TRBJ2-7	ASSISTASLREQY
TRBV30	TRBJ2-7	AWRTSINEQY
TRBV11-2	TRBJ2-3	ASSLGGRAKDTQY
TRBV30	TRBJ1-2	AWSTGAYGYT
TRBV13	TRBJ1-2	ASSLTGGDGYT